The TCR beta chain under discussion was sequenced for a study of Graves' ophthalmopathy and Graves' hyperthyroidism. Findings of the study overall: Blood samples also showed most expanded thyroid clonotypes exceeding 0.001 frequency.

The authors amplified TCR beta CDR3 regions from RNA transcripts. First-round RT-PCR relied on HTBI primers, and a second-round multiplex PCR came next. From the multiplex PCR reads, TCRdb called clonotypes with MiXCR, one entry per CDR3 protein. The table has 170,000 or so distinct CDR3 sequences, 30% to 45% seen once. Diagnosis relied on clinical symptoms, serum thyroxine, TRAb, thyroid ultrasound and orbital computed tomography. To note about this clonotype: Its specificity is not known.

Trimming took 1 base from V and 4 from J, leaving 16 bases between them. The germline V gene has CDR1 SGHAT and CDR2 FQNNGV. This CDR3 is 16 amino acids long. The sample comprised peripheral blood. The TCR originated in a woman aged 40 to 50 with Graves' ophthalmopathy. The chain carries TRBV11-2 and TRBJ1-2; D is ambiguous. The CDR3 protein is CASSLVLGSRSYGYTF. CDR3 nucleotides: TGTGCCAGCAGCTTAGTTTTGGGCTCGAGGAGCTATGGCTACACCTTC.